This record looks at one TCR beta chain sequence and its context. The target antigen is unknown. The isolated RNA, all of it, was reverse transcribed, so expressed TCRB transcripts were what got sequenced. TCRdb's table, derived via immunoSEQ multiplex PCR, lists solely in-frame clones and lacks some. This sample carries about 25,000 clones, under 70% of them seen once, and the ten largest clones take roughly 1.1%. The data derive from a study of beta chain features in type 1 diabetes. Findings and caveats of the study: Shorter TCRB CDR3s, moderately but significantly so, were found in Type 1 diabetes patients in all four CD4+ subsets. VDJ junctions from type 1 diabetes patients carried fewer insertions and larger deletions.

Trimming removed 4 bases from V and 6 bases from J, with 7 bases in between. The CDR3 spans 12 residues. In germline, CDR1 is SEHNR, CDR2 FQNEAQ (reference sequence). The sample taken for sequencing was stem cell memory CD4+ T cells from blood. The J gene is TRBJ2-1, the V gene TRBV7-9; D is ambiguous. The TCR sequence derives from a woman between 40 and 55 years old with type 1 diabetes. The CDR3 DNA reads TGTGCCAGCAGCTCATATAGCAATGAGCAGTTCTTC. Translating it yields CASSSYSNEQFF. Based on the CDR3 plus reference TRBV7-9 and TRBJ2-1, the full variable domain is DTGVSQNPRHKITKRGQNVTFRCDPISEHNRLYWYRQTLGQGPEFLTYFQNEAQLEKSRLLSDRFSAERPKGSFSTLEIQRTEQGDSAMYLCASSSYSNEQFFGPGTRLTVL.